This T cell receptor (beta chain) emerged from a study of cytomegalovirus exposure and HLA in healthy donors. Points from the study as a whole: V segments that were indistinguishable, TRBV6-2 and TRBV6-3 among them, were omitted from analysis. In a later analysis, 15,000 to 20,000 TCR beta sequences were associated with HLA alleles at 0.05 false discovery rate. For TCR beta chains, V- and J-gene trimming was later linked to a missense DCLRE1C variant.

This CDR3 is 11 amino acids long. CDR1 is DFQATT, CDR2 SNEGSKA, per germline (reference sequence). With 3 bases clipped from V and 12 bases from J, the junction kept 5 bases outside the gene matches. Note on this clone: The antigen is undetermined.

PCR involved 60 Vbeta and 13 Jbeta primers. As processed by the authors: In a later analysis, the count reached some 83 million unique TCR beta chains, with roughly 9.9 million shared. Here immunoSEQ multiplex PCR was the method, and the copy in TCRdb shows in-frame clones only, minus some. V and J calls and clone size are copied from that table; D and trimming were computed from the DNA. The profile shows some 130,000 clones, 82% of them singletons. The chain has TRBV20-1 and TRBJ2-1, with 7 bases fitting TRBD2. The material sequenced was PBMCs. The sequence derives from a male donor in good health and CMV-seropositive. The CDR3 DNA sequence: TGCAGTGCTAGCGGACTAGGAGGGCAGTTCTTC. Protein sequence: CSASGLGGQFF.